This T cell receptor (beta chain) came from a study of T-cell reconstitution after alpha-beta-depleted transplantation in children. To note about this clonotype: What it recognizes is unknown.

The V segment lost 1 base and the J segment 2 bases; nucleotides outside the gene matches: 4. The CDR3 is made up of 15 amino acids. Germline loops: CDR1 MGHRA, CDR2 YSYEKL. Study-wide findings and caveats: Surviving recipient T cells and intrathymic progenitors accounted for some patients' high TCRbeta diversity at day 60. It was newly produced T cells that mostly accounted for T-cell counts and diversity one year after transplant. Two months or so post-transplant, alpha-beta T cells reportedly derived from several hundred expanded graft clones.

The authors prepared the TCRbeta library with unique molecular identifiers. MiXCR was run by TCRdb on the PCR reads, yielding one entry per CDR3 protein. The sample carries over 400,000 distinct CDR3 sequences, 43% recorded once. This chain connects TRBV4-1 to TRBJ2-7; 8 bases are a match to TRBD2. The clonotype originates from a girl aged 2-10 years with aplastic anemia, due to receive a stem cell transplant. Material: PBMCs, obtained before TCRalphabeta/CD19-depleted stem cell transplant. This CDR3 is CASSQGHGRAYEQYF. The CDR3 DNA reads as TGCGCCAGCAGCCAAGGGCACGGGAGGGCCTACGAGCAGTACTTC.